The 7 T cell receptor beta chains reported below all come from one sample, sequenced in a study of HIV-infected patients and healthy controls. No cell fractionation was done, so the repertoire covers all unsorted peripheral blood T cells. cDNA was made from approximately 500 ng RNA using alpha and beta constant primers. Using multiplexing indices, alpha and beta chain libraries were generated apart by chain-specific third strand synthesis. TCRdb itself ran the 5' RACE reads through MiXCR, one entry per CDR3 protein. This sample has around 16,000 distinct CDR3 sequences, with under 10% found just once. The source material was blood. Receptors originate from an adult in good health.

This clonotype was detected ten times or more. This chain connects TRBV29-1 to TRBJ2-5, with TRBD1 matching over 8 bases. CDR1 SQVTM and CDR2 ANQGSEA come from the germline V gene. The V and J ends lost 2 bases and 3 bases, in that order; junction bases with no gene match: 2. CDR3 length: 13 residues. The CDR3 DNA reads as TGCAGCGTTGAACTGACAGGGGAAGAGACCCAGTACTTC. Translation gives CSVELTGEETQYF.

This clonotype ranks as medium-sized. CDR3 residues: CASSQGPQAYSVEQYF. The DNA for the CDR3 is TGCGCCAGCAGCCAAGGGCCCCAGGCCTATTCCGTCGAGCAGTACTTC. The V gene is TRBV4-1, the J gene TRBJ2-7, with D unresolved. This CDR3 is 16 amino acids long. Germline CDR1 MGHRA, CDR2 YSYEKL. Trimming took off 1 base at V and 6 bases at J, with 19 bases between the two ends.

This clonotype was seen ten or more times. The chain has TRBV25-1 and TRBJ2-5; unclear D gene. V dropped 6 bases and J dropped 7 bases, with 24 bases sitting between them. CDR1 is MGHDK and CDR2 is SYGVNS in the germline V gene. The CDR3 runs 16 residues. The CDR3 bases are TGTGCCAGCAGCGCAGCCAAGTCCCGGGTCCCCCGGACCCAGTACTTC. Amino acids: CASSAAKSRVPRTQYF.

V gene TRBV28 combines with J gene TRBJ1-1; 7 nucleotides agree with TRBD1. The CDR3 consists of 16 residues. Germline CDR1 is MDHEN and CDR2 is SYDVKM. J lost 2 bases, V lost 5 bases, and 11 bases had no gene match. CDR3 sequence (DNA): TGTGCCAGCAGTCCCCCTACCGGGACAGCAAACACTGAAGCTTTCTTT. Translated, it gives CASSPPTGTANTEAFF.

This clonotype is labeled as medium-sized. V usage is TRBV24-1 and J usage is TRBJ2-1; D may match TRBD1 or TRBD2 (5 bases each). The CDR3 loop spans 18 amino acids. The V end was cut by 7 bases, the J end by 0 bases, with 21 bases between. Looked up from germline, CDR1 is KGHDR and CDR2 is SFDVKD. The CDR3 is CATRHSAGDAVSYNEQFF. CDR3 DNA sequence: TGTGCCACCAGGCACTCCGCCGGGGACGCCGTCTCCTACAATGAGCAGTTCTTC.

Relative to its sample, this clonotype is medium-sized. The chain carries TRBV28 and TRBJ2-1, with 14 bases fitting TRBD2. V trimming: 5 bases; J trimming: 8 bases; junction bases outside the gene matches: 8. Germline V gives CDR1 MDHEN, CDR2 SYDVKM. The CDR3 runs 16 residues. This CDR3 reads CASSHWTSGRRDEQFF. The CDR3, as DNA: TGTGCCAGCAGTCATTGGACTAGCGGGAGGCGGGATGAGCAGTTCTTC.

This clonotype was counted ten times or more. The rearrangement links TRBV5-4 to TRBJ1-4; D not certain. This CDR3 is 13 amino acids long. Germline CDR1 and CDR2: SGHNT and YYREEE (reference sequence). Trimming cost V 0 bases and J 5 bases, with 5 bases left between them. The CDR3 DNA sequence: TGTGCCAGCAGCTTGGCGGGGAATGAAAAACTGTTTTTT. This encodes CASSLAGNEKLFF. The full variable domain, its missing parts supplied by reference TRBV5-4 and TRBJ1-4, is ETGVTQSPTHLIKTRGQQVTLRCSSQSGHNTVSWYQQALGQGPQFIFQYYREEENGRGNFPPRFSGLQFPNYSSELNVNALELDDSALYLCASSLAGNEKLFFGSGTQLSVL.